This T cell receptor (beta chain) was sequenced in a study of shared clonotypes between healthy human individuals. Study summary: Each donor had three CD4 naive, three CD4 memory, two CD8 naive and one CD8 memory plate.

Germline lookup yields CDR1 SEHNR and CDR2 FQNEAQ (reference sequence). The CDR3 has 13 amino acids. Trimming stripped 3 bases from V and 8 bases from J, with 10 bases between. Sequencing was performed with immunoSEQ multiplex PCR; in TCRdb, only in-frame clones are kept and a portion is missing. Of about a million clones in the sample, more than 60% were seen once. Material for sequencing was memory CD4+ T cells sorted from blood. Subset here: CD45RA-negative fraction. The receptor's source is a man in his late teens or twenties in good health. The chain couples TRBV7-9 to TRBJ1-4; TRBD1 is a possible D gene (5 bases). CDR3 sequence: CASSLSGVEKLFF. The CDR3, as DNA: TGTGCCAGCAGCTTGTCGGGGGTGGAAAAACTGTTTTTT.